This T cell receptor beta chain was documented in a study of identical twins. The V gene end was trimmed by 7 bases and the J gene end by 4 bases; junction bases not matched to a gene: 7. The CDR3 consists of 14 residues. CDR1 is SQVTM and CDR2 is ANQGSEA in the germline V gene. TCRdb redid the calling of the 5' RACE reads with MiXCR, one entry per CDR3 protein. The sample yields about 690,000 distinct CDR3 sequences, approximately 21% seen once. A few counts support this clonotype. In addition, the sample was reused for a study of T cells expressing NK-cell markers. That source reports: Within several experiments, an anti-gamma-delta TCR antibody kept the sorting limited to alpha-beta TCR T cells. The CD3+CD56-NKG2C+ fraction of a handful of donors was also led by these clonotypes.

This clonotype was sampled from a woman aged 18-29 years in good health. The sequenced sample was PBMCs. V gene TRBV29-1 combines with J gene TRBJ2-2; 9 bases line up with TRBD1. DNA of the CDR3: TGCAGCGGACAGGGGGTTTCGGTCACCGGGGAGCTGTTTTTT. It is translated as CSGQGVSVTGELFF.